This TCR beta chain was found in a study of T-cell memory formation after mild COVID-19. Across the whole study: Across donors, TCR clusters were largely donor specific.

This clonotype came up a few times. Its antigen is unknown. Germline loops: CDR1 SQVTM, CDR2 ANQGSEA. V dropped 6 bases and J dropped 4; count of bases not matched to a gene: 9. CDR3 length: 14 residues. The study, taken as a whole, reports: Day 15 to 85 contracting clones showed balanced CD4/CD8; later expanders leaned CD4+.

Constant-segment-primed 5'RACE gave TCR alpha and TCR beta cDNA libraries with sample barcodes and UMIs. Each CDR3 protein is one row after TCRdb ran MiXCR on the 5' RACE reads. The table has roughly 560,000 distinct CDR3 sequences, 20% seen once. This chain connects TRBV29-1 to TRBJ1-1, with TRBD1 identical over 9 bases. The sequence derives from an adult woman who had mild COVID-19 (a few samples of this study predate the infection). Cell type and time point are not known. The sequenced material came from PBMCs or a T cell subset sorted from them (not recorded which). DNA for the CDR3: TGCAGCGTCTTGGACAGGGGCCGAAGCACTGAAGCTTTCTTT. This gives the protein CSVLDRGRSTEAFF.